The 9 T cell receptor beta chains in this list originate from one sample, sequenced in a study of CXCR3-negative and CXCR3-positive naive CD8 T cells (dated 2019 in TCRdb). TCRdb names NextSeq 550 as the instrument used. The Human TCR Profiling Kit (MiLaboratory) was used to make UMI-labeled 5' RACE TRB cDNA libraries. TCRdb reprocessed the reads, reporting each CDR3 protein sequence once and no DNA. This sample's clone table shows some 130,000 distinct CDR3 sequences. The top ten hold 0.25% to 0.35% of the sample. The sequencing input was naive CXCR3- CD8+ T cells from blood. The cell subset or site label, as the study defines it: CD45RO-CCR7+CD27+CD95- naive CD8+ T cells lacking CXCR3 (TNR3-). These receptor sequences come from a human donor in good health. Some clones in this sample may be carry-over from other donors' samples.

This chain uses TRBV6-4 with TRBJ2-2; TCRdb proposes TRBD1, but this gene call is untestable without DNA. Germline CDR1 is MRHNA and CDR2 is SNTAGT. This CDR3 spans 18 amino acids. This CDR3 reads CASSRTGDVIANTGELFF.

V and J are TRBV2 and TRBJ2-1; TCRdb lists TRBD2, though no DNA is available to test this call. The CDR3 is 18 residues long. Germline V gene lookup returns CDR1 SNHLY and CDR2 FYNNEI. CDR3 region: CASSGDFAGGSSYNEQFF.

This chain connects TRBV28 to TRBJ2-5; TCRdb names TRBD1, which stays unverified in the absence of DNA. Looked up from germline, CDR1 is MDHEN and CDR2 is SYDVKM. This CDR3 comprises 14 residues. The CDR3 reads CASSLQGLRETQYF.

This chain joins TRBV5-6 and TRBJ2-4; with no DNA, the TCRdb D assignment of TRBD1 cannot be verified. Germline V gene sequence: CDR1 SGHDT, CDR2 YYEEEE. This CDR3 is 13 amino acids long. The CDR3 protein is CASSFGTENIQYF.

The CDR3 is CASSLGASVEDTQYF. V usage is TRBV7-9 and J usage is TRBJ2-3; absent DNA, TCRdb's TRBD2 call cannot be checked. The CDR3 covers 15 residues. CDR1 and CDR2 (germline): SEHNR, FQNEAQ (reference sequence).

The rearrangement uses TRBV6-2 or TRBV6-3 and TRBJ1-3. CDR1 is MNHEY and CDR2 is SVGEGT in the germline V gene. The CDR3 is 16 residues long. The CDR3 here is CASSYRLPDSGNTIYF.

V gene TRBV12-3 or TRBV12-4 combines with J gene TRBJ2-1; TCRdb's D gene call, TRBD2, goes unchecked for lack of DNA. CDR3 length: 16 residues. The CDR3 loop is CASSSRLAGSRNEQFF.

The genes are TRBV15 and TRBJ1-5. Germline CDR1 is LNHNV and CDR2 is YYDKDF (reference sequence). CDR3 length equals 12 residues. CDR3 protein: CATSRGRKPQHF.

The chain couples TRBV7-8 to TRBJ1-4; the D call of TRBD1 rests on TCRdb alone, since no DNA is present to check it. The CDR3 contains 16 residues. Germline V gene data show CDR1 as SGHVS and CDR2 as FQNEAQ. CDR3 in amino acids: CASNSPGGGPNEKLFF.